Each of the 27 T cell receptor beta chains below was sequenced from the same sample in a study of blood T cell repertoires in COVID-19. Profiling relied on immunoSEQ multiplex PCR, and the TCRdb table lists in-frame clones only, not all of them. Of 100,000 to 120,000 clones listed, about 76% are singletons. The sequenced sample was peripheral blood. These receptor sequences come from a woman in her 70s with acute or convalescent COVID-19.

The CDR3 loop reads CASSPGHSNTEAFF. CDR3 sequence (DNA): TGCGCCAGCAGCCCGGGACACTCGAACACTGAAGCTTTCTTT. The chain employs TRBV4-1 and TRBJ1-1, with D maybe TRBD1 (6 bases). The CDR3 is 14 residues long. Trimming shortened V by 4 bases and J by 1 base, and 10 bases separated the two germline ends. From germline, CDR1 is MGHRA and CDR2 YSYEKL.

This clone appeared once. This chain's CDR3 is CASSRSGGNTGELFF. DNA of the CDR3: TGTGCCAGCAGTCGAAGCGGGGGGAACACCGGGGAGCTGTTTTTT. This chain links TRBV2 with TRBJ2-2, with TRBD2 identical over 8 bases. Germline-derived CDR1 and CDR2 are SNHLY and FYNNEI. CDR3 length equals 15 residues. The trim removed 5 bases at V and 1 base at J, leaving 3 bases unmatched.

The J gene is TRBJ1-1, the V gene TRBV4-1; possible D gene TRBD1, 6 bases. The ends were cut back, 3 bases at V and 6 bases at J, with 17 bases in the middle. This CDR3 spans 15 amino acids. Germline-derived CDR1 and CDR2 are MGHRA and YSYEKL. CDR3 bases: TGCGCCAGCAGCCACACGACAGGCCGGGCCGCTGAAGCTTTCTTT. Its protein is CASSHTTGRAAEAFF.

The gene calls are TRBV19 and TRBJ1-2, with D possibly TRBD1 on 6 matching bases. The CDR3 is 17 residues long. The V and J ends lost 7 bases and 0 bases respectively, with 21 bases between them. Germline V gene data show CDR1 as LNHDA and CDR2 as SQIVND (reference sequence). The CDR3 spells CASTIRQDSLTNYGYTF. CDR3 coding DNA: TGTGCCAGTACCATCAGACAGGACTCCCTGACTAACTATGGCTACACCTTC.

This clone appeared once. The V call is TRBV30, the J call TRBJ1-2; TRBD1 matches at 9 bases. The ends lost 3 bases at V and 4 bases at J; junction bases unmatched: 6. CDR1 is GTSNPN, CDR2 SVGIG, per germline (reference sequence). The CDR3 is made up of 14 amino acids. In nucleotides, the CDR3 is TGTGCCTGGAGCCTAGGACAGGGGATCTATGGCTACACCTTC. Protein product: CAWSLGQGIYGYTF.

This clone occurred a few times. The chain uses TRBV5-1 and TRBJ1-1, with D perhaps matching TRBD1 (5 bases). The CDR3 sequence is 16 residues long. CDR1 SGHRS and CDR2 YFSETQ come from the germline V gene. Trimming removed 0 bases at V and 5 bases at J, with 17 bases between. CDR3 protein: CASSLGFRDGVTEAFF. The CDR3 DNA follows: TGCGCCAGCAGCTTGGGGTTCAGGGATGGTGTTACTGAAGCTTTCTTT.

This chain uses TRBV5-6 with TRBJ2-1; 9 bases map to TRBD2. V lost 6 bases to trimming and J lost 7 bases; unmatched junction nucleotides: 11. From germline, CDR1 is SGHDT and CDR2 YYEEEE. This CDR3 has 15 amino acids. As DNA, the CDR3 is TGTGCCAGCAAAGCTTCCGGGACTAGCAGTAATGAGCAGTTCTTC. Its translation: CASKASGTSSNEQFF. Supplemented by reference TRBV5-6 and TRBJ2-1, the full variable domain reads DAGVTQSPTHLIKTRGQQVTLRCSPKSGHDTVSWYQQALGQGPQFIFQYYEEEERQRGNFPDRFSGHQFPNYSSELNVNALLLGDSALYLCASKASGTSSNEQFFGPGTRLTVL.

The chain couples TRBV9 to TRBJ2-3, with D possibly being TRBD2 (6 bases). The germline V gene encodes CDR1 SGDLS and CDR2 YYNGEE. V dropped 2 bases and J dropped 5 bases, with 12 bases sitting between them. This CDR3 contains 14 residues. Here the CDR3 reads CASSVASEGDTQYF. The CDR3 nucleotides are TGTGCCAGCAGCGTGGCTAGCGAGGGAGATACGCAGTATTTT.

The rearrangement uses TRBV19 and TRBJ2-3; 7 bases agree with TRBD1. The junction had 8 bases not matched to a gene; V was cut back by 3 bases and J by 5 bases. Germline V gene lookup returns CDR1 LNHDA and CDR2 SQIVND (reference sequence). The CDR3 is 15 amino acids. The CDR3 region has the DNA TGTGCCAGTAGTATTGGTGGGGCAGGGGGAGATACGCAGTATTTT. This sequence encodes CASSIGGAGGDTQYF.

This clone came up once. The CDR3 coding sequence is TGTGCCAGCAGCTTTGCCCTCCGGGACAGGGGCCTGAACACTGAAGCTTTCTTT. It translates to CASSFALRDRGLNTEAFF. J is TRBJ1-1 and V is TRBV11-2, with 10 nucleotides matching TRBD1. J gave up 0 bases and V 3 bases, and 10 bases lay outside the gene matches. The V gene's germline CDR1 is SGHAT and CDR2 FQNNGV. CDR3 length: 18 residues.

V usage is TRBV5-5 and J usage is TRBJ2-2; D remains ambiguous. Between the trimmed V and J ends, which lost 0 bases and 3 bases, there was a span of 9 bases. The germline V gene encodes CDR1 SGHKS and CDR2 YYEKEE (reference sequence). There are 15 residues in the CDR3. CDR3 sequence reads: CASSLATAYTGELFF. The CDR3 DNA reads TGTGCCAGCAGCTTGGCCACAGCTTACACCGGGGAGCTGTTTTTT.

This chain joins TRBV3-1 (or the pseudogene TRBV3-2) and TRBJ1-2; a weak D match, TRBD1 (5 bases). The CDR3 sequence is 16 residues long. Per germline, CDR1 LGHDT and CDR2 YNNKEL (reference sequence). Trimming removed 0 bases from V and 2 bases from J, with 13 bases in between. The chain's CDR3 is CASSQEGQGENYGYTF. The CDR3 DNA sequence: TGTGCCAGCAGCCAAGAAGGCCAGGGTGAGAACTATGGCTACACCTTC.

The gene calls are TRBV5-6 and TRBJ1-2; 11 nucleotides align to TRBD1. The V and J ends lost 5 bases and 7 bases, in that order; junction bases with no gene match: 7. Germline V gene sequence: CDR1 SGHDT, CDR2 YYEEEE. This CDR3 comprises 14 residues. CDR3 sequence (DNA): TGTGCCAGCAGTGAGGGACAGGGGGTTGTTGGCTACACCTTC. Translated, it gives CASSEGQGVVGYTF.

This clone was observed a few times. J is TRBJ2-5 and V is TRBV27; 7 bases line up with TRBD1. V dropped 2 bases and J dropped 2; count of bases not matched to a gene: 5. CDR1 MNHEY and CDR2 SMNVEV come from the germline V gene (reference sequence). This CDR3 is built from 15 residues. The CDR3 loop is CASSLLARGQETQYF. The CDR3 nucleotides read TGTGCCAGCAGTTTACTGGCCAGGGGGCAAGAGACCCAGTACTTC.

The V call is TRBV5-5, the J call TRBJ2-7; D is undetermined. V lost 0 bases and J lost 0, with 13 bases in between. In germline, CDR1 is SGHKS, CDR2 YYEKEE (reference sequence). The CDR3 loop spans 16 amino acids. CDR3 DNA sequence: TGTGCCAGCAGCTTGGGCCCCGCCGCGAGCTCCTACGAGCAGTACTTC. Its translation: CASSLGPAASSYEQYF.

The chain uses TRBV18 and TRBJ1-1; possible D gene TRBD1, 6 bases. V was shortened by 1 base and J by 5 bases, with 11 bases between the two germline ends. Germline V gene lookup returns CDR1 KGHSH and CDR2 LQKENI. This CDR3 has 14 amino acids. The CDR3 loop is CASSPLQGVTEAFF. The CDR3 coding sequence is TGTGCCAGCTCACCACTACAGGGTGTTACTGAAGCTTTCTTT.

Only a few counts were recorded for this clone. The chain joins TRBV27 to TRBJ1-2, with 7 bases lining up with TRBD1. V trimming: 4 bases; J trimming: 4 bases; junction bases outside the gene matches: 9. The CDR3 length is 15 residues. CDR1 is MNHEY, CDR2 SMNVEV, per germline (reference sequence). CDR3 amino acids: CASSYDRAPLYGYTF. The CDR3 region has the DNA TGTGCCAGCAGTTACGACAGGGCGCCACTCTATGGCTACACCTTC.

This clone has more than one count but fewer than ten. This rearrangement joins TRBV11-2 to TRBJ1-4; 8 nucleotides line up with TRBD1. This CDR3 has 14 amino acids. J gave up 3 bases and V 5 bases, and 2 bases lay outside the gene matches. Germline-derived CDR1 and CDR2 are SGHAT and FQNNGV. The CDR3 reads CASSQGAANEKLFF. The CDR3 DNA is TGTGCCAGCAGCCAGGGGGCGGCTAATGAAAAACTGTTTTTT.

This sequence joins TRBV5-4 and TRBJ1-2; TRBD1 agrees at 8 bases. Per the germline V gene, CDR1 is SGHNT and CDR2 is YYREEE (reference sequence). With 4 bases clipped from V and 4 bases from J, the junction kept 3 bases outside the gene matches. This CDR3 is built from 13 residues. The CDR3 is CASSQDRVYGYTF. Here the CDR3 DNA reads TGTGCCAGCAGCCAGGACAGGGTCTATGGCTACACCTTC.

The chain uses TRBV27 and TRBJ1-4; D remains unclear. Per the germline V gene, CDR1 is MNHEY and CDR2 is SMNVEV (reference sequence). Trimming removed 6 bases at V and 3 bases at J, with 14 bases between. The CDR3 loop spans 15 amino acids. The CDR3 DNA sequence: TGTGCCAGCAGCCCGTACGGGAGTTCTAATGAAAAACTGTTTTTT. This gives the protein CASSPYGSSNEKLFF.

Remarks on this clone: The sample holds other DNA sequences that translate to the same CDR3. The chain links TRBV27 to TRBJ1-1, with unresolved D. Trimming removed 5 bases at V and 2 bases at J, with 9 bases between. The CDR3 is 13 residues long. Germline assignment: CDR1 MNHEY and CDR2 SMNVEV (reference sequence). Here the CDR3 reads CASSLQRNTEAFF. As DNA, the CDR3 is TGTGCCAGCAGTCTACAGAGAAACACTGAAGCTTTCTTT.

This clone was seen more than once but under ten times. This chain joins TRBV6-6 and TRBJ1-2, with 8 positions matching TRBD1. Trimming at V came to 4 bases and at J to 2 bases, leaving 3 bases not matched to a gene. The CDR3 spans 14 residues. From germline, CDR1 is MNHNY and CDR2 SVGAGI (reference sequence). CDR3 nucleotides: TGTGCCAGCAGTTTCAGGGGGCTGAACTATGGCTACACCTTC. Protein product: CASSFRGLNYGYTF.

The chain recombines TRBV2 with TRBJ1-5, with D possibly TRBD1 on 5 matching bases. Germline lookup yields CDR1 SNHLY and CDR2 FYNNEI. This CDR3 region has 15 residues. V lost 4 bases and J lost 4, with 14 bases in between. The DNA for the CDR3 is TGTGCCAGCAGTGTCAGGGAAGGTCGGAATCAGCCCCAGCATTTT. This codes for CASSVREGRNQPQHF. The complete variable domain, with remaining parts taken from reference TRBV2 and TRBJ1-5, reads EPEVTQTPSHQVTQMGQEVILRCVPISNHLYFYWYRQILGQKVEFLVSFYNNEISEKSEIFDDQFSVERPDGSNFTLKIRSTKLEDSAMYFCASSVREGRNQPQHFGDGTRLSIL.

As for this clone: Other nucleotide sequences in the sample specify the same CDR3. The genes are TRBV6-5 and TRBJ1-3; D not resolved. Germline CDR1 reads MNHEY; CDR2 reads SVGAGI. Trimming cost V 4 bases and J 4 bases, with 8 bases left between them. The CDR3 has 13 amino acids. CDR3 protein: CASSLPGGNTIYF. Written as DNA, the CDR3 is TGTGCCAGCAGTTTGCCGGGGGGAAACACCATATATTTT.

The chain is built from TRBV5-5 and TRBJ2-1; 12 nucleotides line up with TRBD2. Germline CDR1 reads SGHKS; CDR2 reads YYEKEE (reference sequence). After removal of 0 bases from V and 4 bases from J, the junction contained 2 bases not matched to a gene. The CDR3 runs 16 residues. The CDR3 region has the DNA TGTGCCAGCAGCTTGGCCGGACTAGCGGGATACAATGAGCAGTTCTTC. This encodes CASSLAGLAGYNEQFF.

This chain links TRBV6-1 with TRBJ1-5; TRBD1 matches at 7 bases. Germline CDR1 is MNHNS and CDR2 is SASEGT. The CDR3 is 13 amino acids. Trimming took 6 bases from V and 5 from J; bases not matched to a gene: 4. CDR3 amino acids: CASSQTGYQPQHF. The DNA for the CDR3 is TGTGCCAGCAGCCAGACAGGGTATCAGCCCCAGCATTTT.

The chain links TRBV5-5 to TRBJ1-4; unclear D gene. CDR3 length: 14 amino acids. The V gene's germline CDR1 is SGHKS and CDR2 YYEKEE (reference sequence). V was trimmed by 1 base and J by 8 bases, leaving 12 bases between them. The CDR3 DNA sequence: TGTGCCAGCAGCTTGATCTATCCTTCCGAAAAACTGTTTTTT. Amino acid sequence: CASSLIYPSEKLFF.